The entry below describes one T cell receptor beta chain. Losses at the gene ends were 7 bases for V and 6 bases for J; bases not matched to a gene: 8. Germline V gives CDR1 SNHLY, CDR2 FYNNEI. CDR3 size: 16 residues. The entry originates in a study of shared clonotypes between healthy human individuals. Looking at the study overall: Three CD4 naive, three CD4 memory, two CD8 naive and one CD8 memory plate were used per donor.

The table came from immunoSEQ multiplex PCR; TCRdb's copy has only in-frame clones and leaves some out. Of some 2 million clones listed, approximately 94% were seen once; the top ten hold under 1.5%. Naive CD8 cells lacked CD45RO and underwent positive selection for CCR7, leaving out terminally differentiated effector memory CD45RA+ cells. This sequence was found in a young man in good health. This chain uses TRBV2 with TRBJ2-1, with 14 bases identical to TRBD2. The sequencing sample was made of naive CD8+ T cells sorted from blood. CDR3 bases: TGTGCCAGCATGCAGACTAGCGGGGGGGCATCCAATGAGCAGTTCTTC. Its translation is CASMQTSGGASNEQFF. The whole variable domain, remainder taken from reference TRBV2 and TRBJ2-1, is EPEVTQTPSHQVTQMGQEVILRCVPISNHLYFYWYRQILGQKVEFLVSFYNNEISEKSEIFDDQFSVERPDGSNFTLKIRSTKLEDSAMYFCASMQTSGGASNEQFFGPGTRLTVL.